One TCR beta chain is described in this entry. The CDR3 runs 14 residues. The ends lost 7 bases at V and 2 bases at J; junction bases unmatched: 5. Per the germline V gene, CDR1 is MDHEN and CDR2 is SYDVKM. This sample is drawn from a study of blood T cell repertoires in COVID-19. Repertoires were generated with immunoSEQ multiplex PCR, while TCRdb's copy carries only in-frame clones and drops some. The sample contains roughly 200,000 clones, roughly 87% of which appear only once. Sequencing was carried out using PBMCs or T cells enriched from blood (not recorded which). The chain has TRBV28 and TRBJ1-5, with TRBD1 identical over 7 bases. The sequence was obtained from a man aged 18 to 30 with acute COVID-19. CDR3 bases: TGTGCCAGCACTCTCGACAGGGGCAATCAGCCCCAGCATTTT. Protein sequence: CASTLDRGNQPQHF. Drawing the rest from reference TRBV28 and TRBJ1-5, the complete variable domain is DVKVTQSSRYLVKRTGEKVFLECVQDMDHENMFWYRQDPGLGLRLIYFSYDVKMKEKGDIPEGYSVSREKKERFSLILESASTNQTSMYLCASTLDRGNQPQHFGDGTRLSIL.